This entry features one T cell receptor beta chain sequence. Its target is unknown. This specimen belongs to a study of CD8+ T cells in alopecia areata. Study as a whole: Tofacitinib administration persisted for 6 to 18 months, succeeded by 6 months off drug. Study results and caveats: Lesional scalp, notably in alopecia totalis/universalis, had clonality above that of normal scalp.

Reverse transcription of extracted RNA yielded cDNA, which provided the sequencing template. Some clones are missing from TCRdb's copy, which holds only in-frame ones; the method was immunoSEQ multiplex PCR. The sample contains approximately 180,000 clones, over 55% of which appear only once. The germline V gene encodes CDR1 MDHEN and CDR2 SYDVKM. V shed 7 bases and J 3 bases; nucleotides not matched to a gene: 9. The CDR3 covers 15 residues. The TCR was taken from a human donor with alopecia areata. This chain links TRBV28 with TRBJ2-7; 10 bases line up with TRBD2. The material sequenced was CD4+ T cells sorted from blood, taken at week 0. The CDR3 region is CASIGSERGGYEQYF. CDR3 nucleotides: TGTGCCAGCATCGGTTCTGAGCGGGGGGGCTACGAGCAGTACTTC.